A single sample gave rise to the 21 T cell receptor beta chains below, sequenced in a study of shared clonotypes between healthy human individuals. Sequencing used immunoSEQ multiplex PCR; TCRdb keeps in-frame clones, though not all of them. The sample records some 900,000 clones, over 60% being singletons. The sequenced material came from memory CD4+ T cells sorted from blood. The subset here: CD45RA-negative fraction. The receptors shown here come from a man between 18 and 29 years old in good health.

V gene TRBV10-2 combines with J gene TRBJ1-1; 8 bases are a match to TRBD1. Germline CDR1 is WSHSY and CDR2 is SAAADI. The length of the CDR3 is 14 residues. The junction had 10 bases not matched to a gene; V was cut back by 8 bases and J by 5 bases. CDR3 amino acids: CASGFQGARTEAFF. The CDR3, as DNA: TGCGCCAGCGGCTTCCAGGGGGCGCGTACTGAAGCTTTCTTT.

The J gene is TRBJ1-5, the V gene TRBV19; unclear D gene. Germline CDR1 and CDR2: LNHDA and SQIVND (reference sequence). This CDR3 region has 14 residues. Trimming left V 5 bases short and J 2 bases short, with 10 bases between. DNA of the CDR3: TGTGCCAGTAGTGTAGGGTCGGGCAATCAGCCCCAGCATTTT. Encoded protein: CASSVGSGNQPQHF.

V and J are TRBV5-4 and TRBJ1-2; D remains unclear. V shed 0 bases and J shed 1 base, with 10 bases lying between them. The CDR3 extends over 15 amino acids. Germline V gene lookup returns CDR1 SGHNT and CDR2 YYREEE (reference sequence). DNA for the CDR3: TGTGCCAGCAGCTTGGGGTTGACAAGTAACTATGGCTACACCTTC. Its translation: CASSLGLTSNYGYTF.

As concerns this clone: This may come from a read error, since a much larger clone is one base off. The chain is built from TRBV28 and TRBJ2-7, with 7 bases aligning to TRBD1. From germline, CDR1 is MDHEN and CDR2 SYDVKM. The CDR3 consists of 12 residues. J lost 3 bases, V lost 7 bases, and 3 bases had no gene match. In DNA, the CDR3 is TGTGCCAGCACCAGACAGGGCTACGAGCAGTACTTC. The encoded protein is CASTRQGYEQYF.

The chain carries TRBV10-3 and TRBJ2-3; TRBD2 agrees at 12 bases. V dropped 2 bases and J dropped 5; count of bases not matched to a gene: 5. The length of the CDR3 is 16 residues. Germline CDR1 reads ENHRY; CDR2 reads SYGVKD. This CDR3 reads CAISEGLAGGRDTQYF. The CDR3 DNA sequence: TGTGCCATCAGTGAGGGGCTAGCGGGAGGGCGAGATACGCAGTATTTT.

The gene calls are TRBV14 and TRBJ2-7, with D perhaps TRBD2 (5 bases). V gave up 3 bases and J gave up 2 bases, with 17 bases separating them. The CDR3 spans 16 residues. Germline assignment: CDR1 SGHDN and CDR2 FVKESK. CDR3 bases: TGTGCCAGCAGCCAGAGAGGTCGACTAACAGCCTACGAGCAGTACTTC. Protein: CASSQRGRLTAYEQYF.

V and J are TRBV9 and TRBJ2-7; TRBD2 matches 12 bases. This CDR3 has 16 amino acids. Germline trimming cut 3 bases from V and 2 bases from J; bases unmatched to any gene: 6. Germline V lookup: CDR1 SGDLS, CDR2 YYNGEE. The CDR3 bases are TGTGCCAGCAGCGCGGGGACTAGCGGGTCTGCCTACGAGCAGTACTTC. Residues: CASSAGTSGSAYEQYF.

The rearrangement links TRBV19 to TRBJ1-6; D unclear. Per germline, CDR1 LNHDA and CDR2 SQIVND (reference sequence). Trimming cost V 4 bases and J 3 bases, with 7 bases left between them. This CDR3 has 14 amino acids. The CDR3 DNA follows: TGTGCCAGTAGTACTACCGGCTATAATTCACCCCTCCACTTT. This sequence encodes CASSTTGYNSPLHF.

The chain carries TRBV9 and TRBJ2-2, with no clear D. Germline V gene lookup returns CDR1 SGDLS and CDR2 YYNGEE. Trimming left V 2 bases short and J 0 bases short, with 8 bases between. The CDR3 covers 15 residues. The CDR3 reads CASSVGSANTGELFF. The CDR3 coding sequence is TGTGCCAGCAGCGTCGGCAGCGCGAACACCGGGGAGCTGTTTTTT.

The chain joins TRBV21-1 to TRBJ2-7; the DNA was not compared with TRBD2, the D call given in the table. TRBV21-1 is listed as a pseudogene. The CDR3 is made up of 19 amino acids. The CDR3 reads CASSKGGGGLAMSSYEQYF. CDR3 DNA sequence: TGTGCCAGCAGCAAAGGGGGAGGGGGACTAGCTATGAGCTCCTACGAGCAGTACTTC.

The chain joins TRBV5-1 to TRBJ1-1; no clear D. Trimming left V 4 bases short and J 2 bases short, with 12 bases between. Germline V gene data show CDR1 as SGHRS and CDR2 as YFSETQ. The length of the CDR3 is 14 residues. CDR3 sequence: CASSPQRPNTEAFF. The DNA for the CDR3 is TGCGCCAGCAGCCCACAGAGACCTAACACTGAAGCTTTCTTT.

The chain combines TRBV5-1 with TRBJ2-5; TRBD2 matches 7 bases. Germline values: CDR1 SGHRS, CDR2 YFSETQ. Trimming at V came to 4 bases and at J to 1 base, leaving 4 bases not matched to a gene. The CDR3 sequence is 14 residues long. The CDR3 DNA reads TGCGCCAGCAGCCGGGACTACTCCCAAGAGACCCAGTACTTC. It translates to CASSRDYSQETQYF.

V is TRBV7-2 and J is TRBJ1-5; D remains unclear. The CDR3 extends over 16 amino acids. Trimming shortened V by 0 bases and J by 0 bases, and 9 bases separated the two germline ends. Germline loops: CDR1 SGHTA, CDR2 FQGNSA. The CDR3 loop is CASSLALGNSNQPQHF. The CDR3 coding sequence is TGTGCCAGCAGCTTAGCGTTAGGGAATAGCAATCAGCCCCAGCATTTT.

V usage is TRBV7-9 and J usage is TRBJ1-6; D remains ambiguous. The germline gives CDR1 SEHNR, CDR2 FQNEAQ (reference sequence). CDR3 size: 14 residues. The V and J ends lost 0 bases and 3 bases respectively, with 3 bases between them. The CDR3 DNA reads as TGTGCCAGCAGCTTAGCAGGCTATAATTCACCCCTCCACTTT. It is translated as CASSLAGYNSPLHF. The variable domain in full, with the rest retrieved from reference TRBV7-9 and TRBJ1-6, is DTGVSQNPRHKITKRGQNVTFRCDPISEHNRLYWYRQTLGQGPEFLTYFQNEAQLEKSRLLSDRFSAERPKGSFSTLEIQRTEQGDSAMYLCASSLAGYNSPLHFGNGTRLTVT.

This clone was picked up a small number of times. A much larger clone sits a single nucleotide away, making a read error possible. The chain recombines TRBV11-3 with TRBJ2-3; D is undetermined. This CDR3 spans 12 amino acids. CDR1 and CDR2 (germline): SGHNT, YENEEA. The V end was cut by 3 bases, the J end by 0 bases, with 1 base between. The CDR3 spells CASSFSTDTQYF. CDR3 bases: TGTGCCAGCAGCTTTAGCACAGATACGCAGTATTTT.

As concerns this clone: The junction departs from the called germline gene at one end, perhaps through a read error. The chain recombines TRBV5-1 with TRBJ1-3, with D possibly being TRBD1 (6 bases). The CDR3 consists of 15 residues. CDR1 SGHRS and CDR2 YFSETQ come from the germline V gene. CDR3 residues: CASTLTGTSGNTIYF. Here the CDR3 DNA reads TGCGCCAGCACCTTGACAGGTACCTCTGGAAACACCATATATTTT.

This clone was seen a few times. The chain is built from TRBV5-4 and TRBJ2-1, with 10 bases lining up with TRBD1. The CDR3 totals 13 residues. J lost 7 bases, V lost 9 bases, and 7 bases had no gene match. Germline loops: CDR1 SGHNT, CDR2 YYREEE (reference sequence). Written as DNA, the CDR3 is TGTGCCACCAGATGGACAGGGGGTAATGAGCAGTTCTTC. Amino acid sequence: CATRWTGGNEQFF.

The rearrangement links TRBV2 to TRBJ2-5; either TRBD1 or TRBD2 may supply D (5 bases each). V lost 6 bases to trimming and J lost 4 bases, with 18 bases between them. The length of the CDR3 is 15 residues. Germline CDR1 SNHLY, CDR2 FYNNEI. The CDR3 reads CASRKGWAGRETQYF. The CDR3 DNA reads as TGTGCCAGCAGGAAGGGGTGGGCAGGGAGAGAGACCCAGTACTTC.

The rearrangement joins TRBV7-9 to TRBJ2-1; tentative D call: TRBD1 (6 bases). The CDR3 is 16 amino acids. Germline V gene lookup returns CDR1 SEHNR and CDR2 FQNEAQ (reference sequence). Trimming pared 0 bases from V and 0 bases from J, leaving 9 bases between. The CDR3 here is CASSLASQGSYNEQFF. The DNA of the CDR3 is TGTGCCAGCAGCTTAGCGTCACAGGGCTCCTACAATGAGCAGTTCTTC.

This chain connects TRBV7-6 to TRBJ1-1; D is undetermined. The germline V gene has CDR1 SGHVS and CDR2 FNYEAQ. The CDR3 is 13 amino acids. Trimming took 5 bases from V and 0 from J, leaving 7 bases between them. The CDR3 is CASSPFMNTEAFF. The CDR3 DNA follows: TGTGCCAGCAGCCCCTTCATGAACACTGAAGCTTTCTTT.

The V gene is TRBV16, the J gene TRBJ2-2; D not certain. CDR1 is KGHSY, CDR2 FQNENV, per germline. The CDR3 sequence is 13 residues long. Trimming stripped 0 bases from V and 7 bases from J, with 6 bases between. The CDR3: CASSQSTFGELFF. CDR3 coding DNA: TGTGCCAGCAGCCAATCGACGTTCGGGGAGCTGTTTTTT.